This is a list of T cell receptor beta chains from one sample in a study of shared clonotypes between healthy human individuals. Using immunoSEQ multiplex PCR, the repertoire was profiled, and TCRdb retains in-frame clones only, with some absent. There are about 380,000 clones in the sample; 96% occur only once, and about 0.32% lies in the top ten. The sequencing sample was made of memory CD8+ T cells sorted from blood. The receptors come from a man younger than 45 in good health. CDR3s include the opening cysteine and the closing phenylalanine or tryptophan. The order of the fields is J gene, CDR3 length, D gene, V gene, clone size, CDR3 DNA, CDR3 protein. D genes are given only for firm matches. Size is omitted from some rows. Given values are once, few, many or a class for expanded clones.

TRBJ1-1 11 - TRBV10-3 once TGTGCCATCAGTACGAACACTGAAGCTTTCTTT CAISTNTEAFF
TRBJ2-7 15 - TRBV5-1 - TGCGCCAGCAGCTTGGGACACGGACTATACTACGAGCAGTACTTC CASSLGHGLYYEQYF
TRBJ2-7 14 TRBD1 TRBV28 once TGTGCCAGCAGCGAAAATCAGGGGGCCTACGAGCAGTACTTC CASSENQGAYEQYF
TRBJ2-2 14 - TRBV7-2 - TGTGCCAGCAGCTATAGCGGGAACACCGGGGAGCTGTTTTTT CASSYSGNTGELFF
TRBJ2-7 15 - TRBV15 - TGTGCCACCAGCATCCGCAGGGTGGGGCCCTACGAGCAGTACTTC CATSIRRVGPYEQYF
TRBJ2-3 12 - TRBV30 - TGTGCCTGGACCAGGGGGGGAGATACGCAGTATTTT CAWTRGGDTQYF
TRBJ2-2 11 - TRBV19 - TGTGCCAGTAGTCCGGTCGGGGAGCTGTTTTTT CASSPVGELFF
TRBJ1-5 13 - TRBV11-3 - TGTGCCAGCAGCGTGGCCGTCAATCAGCCCCAGCATTTT CASSVAVNQPQHF
TRBJ2-7 16 - TRBV7-9 - TGTGCCAGCAGCTTAGAGGTCTCACAGGGCGGGTACGAGCAGTACTTC CASSLEVSQGGYEQYF
TRBJ2-2 13 - TRBV6-1 - TGTGCCAGCAAGGGACTTCCCACCGGGGAGCTGTTTTTT CASKGLPTGELFF
TRBJ2-5 14 - TRBV4-1 - TGCGCCAGCAGCCGGGCTCCCACGGAGGAGACCCAGTACTTC CASSRAPTEETQYF
TRBJ2-1 15 - TRBV27 - TGTGCCAGCACCCCTTGGCGGGGCGACGTCAATGAGCAGTTCTTC CASTPWRGDVNEQFF
TRBJ2-4 16 - TRBV6-4 - TGTGCCAGCAGTGACTCCCCAGTTTTAGCCAAAAACATTCAGTACTTC CASSDSPVLAKNIQYF
TRBJ2-3 18 TRBD2 TRBV9 - TGTGCCAGCAGCGTAGGGACTAGCGGGAGGGCCAACACAGATACGCAGTATTTT CASSVGTSGRANTDTQYF
TRBJ2-7 15 TRBD2 TRBV28 - TGTGCCAGCAGTCTCGGGGCGGGAGTATGGTACGAGCAGTACTTC CASSLGAGVWYEQYF
TRBJ1-2 16 - TRBV28 - TGTGCCAGCAGTTTACACGCAGCCAGTGACCTCTATGGCTACACCTTC CASSLHAASDLYGYTF
TRBJ2-5 16 TRBD1 TRBV5-1 - TGCGCCAGCAGCTTGTTGGGGACAGGGGGAAGAGAGACCCAGTACTTC CASSLLGTGGRETQYF
TRBJ2-7 17 - TRBV21-1 - TGTGCCAGCAGCCCACTAAGTGCGAGACAGGAGCTATACGAGCAGTACTTC CASSPLSARQELYEQYF
TRBJ2-5 15 - TRBV19 - TGTGCCAGTACCATTCCCCACAGGGCAAGGGAGACCCAGTACTTC CASTIPHRARETQYF
TRBJ2-1 17 TRBD2 TRBV7-3 - TGTGCCAGCAGCCCTCAATCCGGGACTAGCTCCTACAATGAGCAGTTCTTC CASSPQSGTSSYNEQFF
TRBJ1-1 15 - TRBV7-2 - TGTGCCAGCAGCTATATAATTACAGAGAACACTGAAGCTTTCTTT CASSYIITENTEAFF
TRBJ1-6 15 TRBD1 TRBV7-9 - TGTGCCAGCGGAAGGGGTTGGGACAGAAATTCACCCCTCCACTTT CASGRGWDRNSPLHF
TRBJ2-7 14 - TRBV27 - TGTGCCAGCAGTTTATCCGGGGGCTCCTACGAGCAGTACTTC CASSLSGGSYEQYF
TRBJ2-4 12 - TRBV9 - TGTGCCAGCAGCTCCGAAAGCAACATTCAGTACTTC CASSSESNIQYF
TRBJ2-5 15 TRBD2 TRBV5-1 - TGCGCCAGCAGCTTGGGTAGCGGGAGTAGAGAGACCCAGTACTTC CASSLGSGSRETQYF
TRBJ2-5 9 - TRBV20-1 - TGCAGTGCTGGGGGGACCCAGTACTTC CSAGGTQYF
TRBJ1-5 15 TRBD1 TRBV18 - TGTGCCAGCTCACGTGACAGGGGAGACAATCAGCCCCAGCATTTT CASSRDRGDNQPQHF
TRBJ2-7 13 - TRBV30 - TGTGCCTGGAGTGTCGGTAGCTCCTACGAGCAGTACTTC CAWSVGSSYEQYF
TRBJ2-3 16 TRBD2 TRBV11-2 once TGTGCCAGCAGCCCCCGACTAGCGGGAAACACAGATACGCAGTATTTT CASSPRLAGNTDTQYF
TRBJ1-4 15 TRBD1 TRBV6-5 - TGTGCCAGCAGTTACTCAGGGGGCAAAAGTGAAAAACTGTTTTTT CASSYSGGKSEKLFF
TRBJ1-5 12 - TRBV7-9 - TGTGCCAGCAGCTTAGCAGGCCAGCCCCAGCATTTT CASSLAGQPQHF
TRBJ2-1 12 - TRBV6-1 - TGTGCCAGCAGGAGAGGGATCAATGAGCAGTTCTTC CASRRGINEQFF
TRBJ2-5 11 - TRBV30 few TGTGCCTGGAGTGTACAAGAGACCCAGTACTTC CAWSVQETQYF
TRBJ2-5 15 TRBD2 TRBV6-5 - TGTGCCAGCAGTTGGGACAGACTAGCGGAAGAGACCCAGTACTTC CASSWDRLAEETQYF
TRBJ2-1 17 TRBD2 TRBV5-1 - TGCGCCAGCAGCTTTGTAGGACCCGGGACTAGACACAATGAGCAGTTCTTC CASSFVGPGTRHNEQFF
TRBJ2-7 17 - TRBV5-1 - TGCGCCAGCAGCTTTATTCCGGACAGATTTATTACCTACGAGCAGTACTTC CASSFIPDRFITYEQYF
TRBJ2-1 14 TRBD2 TRBV28 - TGTGCCAGCAGTTTAGCGGGAGTTTACAATGAGCAGTTCTTC CASSLAGVYNEQFF
TRBJ1-1 14 - TRBV4-2 few TGTGCCAGCAGCCCCCCAGAGATGAACACTGAAGCTTTCTTT CASSPPEMNTEAFF
TRBJ2-5 13 - TRBV11-2 - TGTGCCAGCAGCCCAATACAGGTCAAGACCCAGTACTTC CASSPIQVKTQYF
TRBJ1-2 15 TRBD1 TRBV4-2 - TGTGCCAGCAGCCAAGAGGGACAGGGCGCTTATGGCTACACCTTC CASSQEGQGAYGYTF
TRBJ2-7 14 TRBD2 TRBV18 - TGTGCCAGCTCACTGCCTAGCGGGAGTTACGAGCAGTACTTC CASSLPSGSYEQYF
TRBJ2-7 15 TRBD1 TRBV7-9 - TGTGCCAGCAGCTCCGGACAGGGGGTACTCTACGAGCAGTACTTC CASSSGQGVLYEQYF
TRBJ2-7 15 - TRBV28 - TGTGCCAGCAGTTTATTCCAGCGTAGGATCTACGAGCAGTACTTC CASSLFQRRIYEQYF
TRBJ2-1 18 TRBD1 TRBV7-2 - TGTGCCAGCAGCTCTCGAACCGGGACAGGTGGGTCCTACAATGAGCAGTTCTTC CASSSRTGTGGSYNEQFF
TRBJ1-2 14 TRBD1 TRBV7-9 - TGTGCCAGCAGCTTAGACAGGGGGAACTATGGCTACACCTTC CASSLDRGNYGYTF
TRBJ2-7 15 - TRBV2 - TGTGCCAGCGGGTTAGGGGGTTTGAGCTCCTACGAACAGTACTTC CASGLGGLSSYEQYF
TRBJ1-1 13 - TRBV6-1 - TGTGCCAGCGGACAGTCGCCGGTGCCTGAAGCTTTCTTT CASGQSPVPEAFF
TRBJ2-7 15 - TRBV27 - TGTGCCAGCAGTCCTCTTGGCAGGGCGGCCTACGAGCAGTACTTC CASSPLGRAAYEQYF
TRBJ1-2 14 - TRBV28 few TGTGCCAGCACCTCCGCCCCTTGGGGATTCGGCTACACCTTC CASTSAPWGFGYTF
TRBJ2-7 13 - TRBV29-1 - TGCAGCGTTTTTAAGGGGTCCTCCTACGAGCAGTACTTC CSVFKGSSYEQYF
TRBJ1-2 15 TRBD1 TRBV6-5 - TGTGCCAGCAGTTCCAGGGGGCGCGTAGGCTATGGCTACACCTTC CASSSRGRVGYGYTF
TRBJ2-3 16 - TRBV5-6 - TGTGCCAGCACTGGGGGCGGGAAGACTAGCACAGATACGCAGTATTTT CASTGGGKTSTDTQYF
TRBJ2-7 8 - TRBV19 - TGTGCCAGGGATGTGCAGTACTTC CARDVQYF
TRBJ1-2 18 - TRBV7-4 - TGTGCCAGCAGCGGATCGACGAGAGCAGCGCGAAAGACCTATGGCTACACCTTC CASSGSTRAARKTYGYTF